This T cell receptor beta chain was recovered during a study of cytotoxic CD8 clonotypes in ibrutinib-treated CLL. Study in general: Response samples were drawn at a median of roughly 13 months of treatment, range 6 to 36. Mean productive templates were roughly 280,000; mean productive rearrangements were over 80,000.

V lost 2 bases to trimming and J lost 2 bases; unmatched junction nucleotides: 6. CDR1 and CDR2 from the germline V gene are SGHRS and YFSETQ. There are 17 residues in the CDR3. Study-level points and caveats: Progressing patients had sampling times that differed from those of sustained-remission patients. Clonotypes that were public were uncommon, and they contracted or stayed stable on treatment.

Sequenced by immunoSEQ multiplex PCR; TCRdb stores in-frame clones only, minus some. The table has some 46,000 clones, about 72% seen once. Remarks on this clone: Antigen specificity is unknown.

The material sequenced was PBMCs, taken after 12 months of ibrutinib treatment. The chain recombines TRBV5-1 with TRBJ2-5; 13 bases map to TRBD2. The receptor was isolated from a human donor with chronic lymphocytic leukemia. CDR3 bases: TGCGCCAGCAGCTTATTAGGGACTAGCGGGGTACAAGAGACCCAGTACTTC. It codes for CASSLLGTSGVQETQYF.